This T cell receptor beta chain appears in the sequencing data of a study of shared clonotypes between healthy human individuals. Points from the study as a whole: The generation probabilities recorded for non-shared clonotypes fell below those of clonotypes shared by all four donors.

This CDR3 comprises 14 residues. This clone has only one observation. Its antigen is undetermined. Only in-frame clones appear in the TCRdb table, and some are missing; sequencing was by immunoSEQ multiplex PCR. This sample has over a million clones; 75% to 85% occur once, and the top ten carry more than 0.45%. The sequenced material came from memory CD4+ T cells from PBMCs. Subset described: CD45RA-negative fraction. This TCR derives from a man aged 18 to 30 in good health. Some clones in this sample may be carry-over from other donors' samples. V gene TRBV21-1 combines with J gene TRBJ1-2; no DNA check was done on the table's D call, TRBD1. TRBV21-1 is described as a pseudogene. The CDR3 protein is CASSTFPGQGGYTF. The CDR3 nucleotides are TGTGCCAGCAGCACCTTCCCGGGACAGGGAGGGTACACCTTC.